These 30 T cell receptor beta chains came from one sample sequenced in a study of CD8+CD57+ T cells in acquired aplastic anemia. For CDR3 and TCR beta VDJ profiling, genomic DNA was the template used. MiXCR, applied by TCRdb to the reads, yields one record per CDR3 protein. The sample has approximately 150,000 distinct CDR3 sequences; more than 45% are singletons. The sequenced patients had an expansion of CD8+CD57+ cells seen by flow cytometry. The sequencing sample was made of sorted CD4+, CD8+, or CD8+CD57+ T cells (not recorded which) from PBMCs. The receptors stem from a human donor with aplastic anemia.

This chain links TRBV24-1 with TRBJ2-7, with 11 nucleotides matching TRBD2. Germline V gene sequence: CDR1 KGHDR, CDR2 SFDVKD. Germline trimming cut 7 bases from V and 6 bases from J; bases unmatched to any gene: 1. This CDR3 spans 12 amino acids. DNA for the CDR3: TGTGCCACCAGAGGGACTAGCGGCGAGCAGTACTTC. Translating it yields CATRGTSGEQYF.

This clonotype has ten or more counts. The chain is built from TRBV12-5 and TRBJ1-2, with 8 positions matching TRBD1. The length of the CDR3 is 14 residues. J was trimmed by 0 bases and V by 4 bases; bases with no gene match: 1. Germline CDR1 and CDR2: LGHNT and FRNRAP. The CDR3 nucleotides are TGTGCTAGTGGTTCGGACAGGGCTAACTATGGCTACACCTTC. Its translation: CASGSDRANYGYTF.

This clonotype was counted ten times or more. J is TRBJ1-2 and V is TRBV6-1; tentative D call: TRBD1 (5 bases). Per the germline V gene, CDR1 is MNHNS and CDR2 is SASEGT. V lost 7 bases, J lost 10 bases, and 16 bases lay in between. CDR3 length: 12 amino acids. The CDR3 is CASKASGGVYTF. The CDR3 DNA reads as TGTGCCAGCAAAGCCTCCGGGGGGGTCTACACCTTC.

The V call is TRBV9, the J call TRBJ2-7; TRBD1 matches at 9 bases. With V trimmed by 4 bases and J by 5 bases, 10 bases remained unmatched. The CDR3 contains 15 residues. Germline V gives CDR1 SGDLS, CDR2 YYNGEE. CDR3 DNA: TGTGCCAGCAGCTCACCCCACAGGGGGCCTGACGAGCAGTACTTC. Protein product: CASSSPHRGPDEQYF. Combining the CDR3 with reference TRBV9 and TRBJ2-7 gives the whole variable domain DSGVTQTPKHLITATGQRVTLRCSPRSGDLSVYWYQQSLDQGLQFLIQYYNGEERAKGNILERFSAQQFPDLHSELNLSSLELGDSALYFCASSSPHRGPDEQYFGPGTRLTVT.

The V call is TRBV5-6, the J call TRBJ2-7; 7 bases are shared with TRBD2. Germline CDR1 and CDR2: SGHDT and YYEEEE. The CDR3 is made up of 14 amino acids. The trim removed 0 bases at V and 3 bases at J, leaving 3 bases unmatched. CDR3 amino acids: CASSLALAVYEQYF. Here the CDR3 DNA reads TGTGCCAGCAGCTTGGCCCTAGCGGTCTACGAGCAGTACTTC.

In the case of this clonotype: This sequence may be a read error, since a much larger clone differs from it by one base. This chain connects TRBV10-1 to TRBJ1-1; weak D call: TRBD1 (5 bases). The CDR3 runs 14 residues. The germline gives CDR1 WNHNN, CDR2 SYGVQD (reference sequence). The CDR3 is CVSSLDTLNTEAFF. DNA of the CDR3: TGCGTCAGCAGCTTGGACACCCTGAACACTGAAGCTTTCTTT.

This clonotype came up many times. V usage is TRBV6-1 and J usage is TRBJ2-1; 7 bases agree with TRBD1. Germline assignment: CDR1 MNHNS and CDR2 SASEGT. The CDR3 consists of 14 residues. The J segment lost 9 bases and the V segment lost 6 bases, leaving 11 bases of the junction unmatched. The CDR3 loop is CASSNQGERSEQFF. DNA for the CDR3: TGTGCCAGCAGCAATCAGGGGGAAAGGAGTGAGCAGTTCTTC.

J is TRBJ2-2 and V is TRBV19; D is tentatively TRBD1 or TRBD2 (5 bases each). V was clipped by 9 bases and J by 4 bases, with 18 bases between them. CDR3 length equals 15 residues. Germline V gene lookup returns CDR1 LNHDA and CDR2 SQIVND (reference sequence). CDR3 protein: CASYGAPPSTGELFF. CDR3 in DNA: TGTGCCAGCTACGGGGCGCCCCCCAGCACCGGGGAGCTGTTTTTT. Full variable domain (remainder filled in from reference TRBV19 and TRBJ2-2): DGGITQSPKYLFRKEGQNVTLSCEQNLNHDAMYWYRQDPGQGLRLIYYSQIVNDFQKGDIAEGYSVSREKKESFPLTVTSAQKNPTAFYLCASYGAPPSTGELFFGEGSRLTVL.

This clonotype occurred once. A much larger clone sits a single nucleotide away, making a read error possible. The chain combines TRBV14 with TRBJ2-7, with 9 bases fitting TRBD1. Germline CDR1 reads SGHDN; CDR2 reads FVKESK. The length of the CDR3 is 14 residues. The CDR3 DNA follows: TGTACCAGCAGCCGGGGGACAGGGAACTACGAGCAGTACTTC. It codes for CTSSRGTGNYEQYF. Full variable domain (missing parts from reference TRBV14 and TRBJ2-7): EAGVTQFPSHSVIEKGQTVTLRCDPISGHDNLYWYRRVMGKEIKFLLHFVKESKQDESGMPNNRFLAERTGGTYSTLKVQPAELEDSGVYFCTSSRGTGNYEQYFGPGTRLTVT.

The J gene is TRBJ2-1, the V gene TRBV2, with D unclear. Germline lookup yields CDR1 SNHLY and CDR2 FYNNEI. The CDR3 has 13 amino acids. Trimming pared 5 bases from V and 7 bases from J, leaving 12 bases between. The CDR3 coding sequence is TGTGCCAGCAGTTTGCCCCGCAAAAATGAGCAGTTCTTC. Its protein product is CASSLPRKNEQFF.

This clonotype has only a few counts. V is TRBV6-1 and J is TRBJ1-2; D ambiguous. Between the trimmed V and J ends, which lost 2 bases and 0 bases, there was a span of 13 bases. The CDR3 loop spans 16 amino acids. Germline CDR1 reads MNHNS; CDR2 reads SASEGT. The CDR3 region is CASSEKPGSANYGYTF. CDR3 DNA sequence: TGTGCCAGCAGTGAAAAACCCGGGTCCGCTAACTATGGCTACACCTTC.

Only one count was recorded for this clonotype. It is likely a read error, because the conserved phenylalanine at the end of the CDR3 is missing. The chain couples TRBV25-1 to TRBJ1-6; TRBD1 matches 10 bases. J lost 4 bases, V lost 7 bases, and 7 bases had no gene match. CDR1 and CDR2 (germline): MGHDK, SYGVNS. CDR3 length: 16 amino acids. In nucleotides, the CDR3 is TGTGCCAGCAAGGAGACAGGGGGCTCATATAATTCACCCCTCCACTCT. Translated: CASKETGGSYNSPLHS.

This clonotype was seen at least ten times. The chain joins TRBV5-1 to TRBJ1-1; no definite D call. V shed 6 bases and J shed 2 bases, with 14 bases lying between them. The germline gives CDR1 SGHRS, CDR2 YFSETQ. This CDR3 region has 14 residues. The CDR3 bases are TGCGCCAGCAACTCCGTCGGTTTAAACACTGAAGCTTTCTTT. It yields the protein CASNSVGLNTEAFF.

This sequence joins TRBV10-3 and TRBJ2-1; 7 nucleotides match TRBD1. The CDR3 length is 15 residues. CDR1 and CDR2 from the germline V gene are ENHRY and SYGVKD. Trimming at V came to 10 bases and at J to 0 bases, leaving 9 bases not matched to a gene. CDR3: CANSQGSGSYNEQFF. The CDR3 region has the DNA TGTGCCAATTCACAGGGGTCAGGCTCCTACAATGAGCAGTTCTTC.

J is TRBJ2-3 and V is TRBV5-4; the match to TRBD2 covers 9 bases. The CDR3 runs to 16 residues. Germline-derived CDR1 and CDR2 are SGHNT and YYREEE (reference sequence). J gave up 3 bases and V 2 bases, and 7 bases lay outside the gene matches. This chain's CDR3 is CASSFLPGLATDTQYF. CDR3 DNA sequence: TGTGCCAGCAGCTTCCTTCCGGGACTAGCTACAGATACGCAGTATTTT.

This rearrangement joins TRBV5-8 to TRBJ2-7, with 7 bases matching TRBD2. The CDR3 extends over 15 amino acids. Per germline, CDR1 SGHTS and CDR2 YDEGEE. The V gene end was trimmed by 2 bases and the J gene end by 3 bases; junction bases not matched to a gene: 8. The CDR3: CASSFGRATNYEQYF. Written as DNA, the CDR3 is TGTGCCAGCAGCTTTGGGAGGGCCACTAACTACGAGCAGTACTTC.

This clonotype was detected many times. The chain couples TRBV14 to TRBJ2-5; D might be TRBD2 (5 bases). The CDR3 is 16 residues long. V was cut by 3 bases and J by 1 base, with 15 bases left in between. Germline V gene data show CDR1 as SGHDN and CDR2 as FVKESK. CDR3 sequence: CASSHGRGLAQETQYF. The CDR3 DNA sequence: TGTGCCAGCAGCCACGGTCGAGGACTGGCCCAAGAGACCCAGTACTTC.

This clonotype was picked up a small number of times. A read error may be the cause here, since a much bigger clone is one base away. The CDR3 protein is CSASPQAGLRGTQYF. CDR3 coding DNA: TGCAGTGCTAGCCCCCAAGCGGGGCTTAGGGGGACCCAGTACTTC. The rearrangement joins TRBV29-1 to TRBJ2-5; TRBD2 matches 7 bases. This CDR3 contains 15 residues. Germline loops: CDR1 SQVTM, CDR2 ANQGSEA.

The chain links TRBV2 to TRBJ2-1; the match to TRBD2 covers 14 bases. In germline, CDR1 is SNHLY, CDR2 FYNNEI. The CDR3 covers 16 residues. The ends lost 4 bases at V and 10 bases at J; junction bases unmatched: 9. The CDR3 region is CASSAGTSGGTTEQFF. CDR3 DNA sequence: TGTGCCAGCAGTGCCGGGACTAGCGGGGGTACCACCGAGCAGTTCTTC.

This clonotype has a handful of counts. This chain connects TRBV3-1 to TRBJ1-2; a weak D match, TRBD1 (6 bases). CDR3 length: 16 residues. The ends were cut back, 0 bases at V and 5 bases at J, with 16 bases in the middle. Germline assignment: CDR1 LGHDT and CDR2 YNNKEL (reference sequence). The CDR3 loop reads CASSQEVLGGIYGYTF. CDR3 coding DNA: TGTGCCAGCAGCCAAGAAGTATTAGGGGGGATTTATGGCTACACCTTC. Filled out from reference TRBV3-1 and TRBJ1-2, the complete variable domain reads DTAVSQTPKYLVTQMGNDKSIKCEQNLGHDTMYWYKQDSKKFLKIMFSYNNKELIINETVPNRFSPKSPDKAHLNLHINSLELGDSAVYFCASSQEVLGGIYGYTFGSGTRLTVV.

In its sample, this clonotype was seen a few times. This sequence joins TRBV12-3 or TRBV12-4 and TRBJ2-1, with D possibly TRBD2 on 6 matching bases. The CDR3 has 12 amino acids. V was trimmed by 6 bases and J by 10 bases, leaving 13 bases between them. Here the CDR3 DNA reads TGTGCCAGCAGGGGCGGGATCGGAGAGCAGTTCTTC. Protein product: CASRGGIGEQFF.

The gene calls are TRBV10-2 and TRBJ1-5, with a tentative D call TRBD1 (5 bases). The CDR3 has 14 amino acids. Germline CDR1 is WSHSY and CDR2 is SAAADI. The V and J ends lost 6 bases and 3 bases respectively, with 12 bases between them. As DNA, the CDR3 is TGCGCCAGCAGATGGGGGGGAACCAATCAGCCCCAGCATTTT. Translation gives CASRWGGTNQPQHF.

This clonotype was observed at least ten times. The chain combines TRBV19 with TRBJ1-6; possibly TRBD1 for D (6 bases). CDR3 size: 18 residues. Trimming left V 4 bases short and J 9 bases short, with 25 bases between. CDR1 is LNHDA and CDR2 is SQIVND in the germline V gene (reference sequence). CDR3 region: CASSNRNGRKQGRSPLHF. The CDR3, as DNA: TGTGCCAGTAGTAACCGAAACGGACGGAAACAGGGCCGTTCACCCCTCCACTTT.

This clonotype was seen many times. This rearrangement joins TRBV12-3 or TRBV12-4 to TRBJ2-1, with 7 bases aligning to TRBD2. This CDR3 spans 15 amino acids. Trimming at V came to 6 bases and at J to 0 bases, leaving 5 bases not matched to a gene. The CDR3 here is CASRPQRGSYNEQFF. The CDR3 coding sequence is TGTGCCAGCAGACCACAGCGGGGCTCCTACAATGAGCAGTTCTTC.

Ten or more counts support this clonotype. V and J are TRBV19 and TRBJ1-1; a weak D match, TRBD1 (5 bases). The length of the CDR3 is 15 residues. The germline V gene has CDR1 LNHDA and CDR2 SQIVND (reference sequence). V was trimmed by 4 bases and J by 6 bases, leaving 18 bases between them. CDR3 residues: CASSRYRPGPAEAFF. The CDR3 DNA reads TGTGCCAGTAGTAGATACAGGCCGGGGCCCGCTGAAGCTTTCTTT.

V usage is TRBV10-1 and J usage is TRBJ2-1; 8 bases match TRBD2. Germline values: CDR1 WNHNN, CDR2 SYGVQD (reference sequence). Germline trimming cut 8 bases from V and 2 bases from J; bases unmatched to any gene: 11. The CDR3 spans 16 residues. For the CDR3, the DNA is TGCGCCAGCGGTGTGTCGCCACTAGCGGCCTACAATGAGCAGTTCTTC. It encodes CASGVSPLAAYNEQFF.

With respect to this clonotype: With a much larger clone just one base away, this may be a read error. CDR3 sequence: CASSLQGDYNEQFF. CDR3 DNA: TGTGCCAGCAGCTTACAGGGGGACTACAATGAGCAGTTCTTC. V usage is TRBV11-2 and J usage is TRBJ2-1; 7 bases are a match to TRBD1. Germline V gene sequence: CDR1 SGHAT, CDR2 FQNNGV. The V and J ends lost 2 bases and 3 bases, in that order; junction bases with no gene match: 1. There are 14 residues in the CDR3.

The CDR3 reads CSARVTLVYGYTF. The CDR3, as DNA: TGCAGTGCTAGAGTAACACTCGTTTATGGCTACACCTTC. The chain links TRBV20-1 to TRBJ1-2; D unclear. Per germline, CDR1 DFQATT and CDR2 SNEGSKA (reference sequence). The V end was cut by 1 base, the J end by 5 bases, with 11 bases between. CDR3 length equals 13 residues.

The rearrangement joins TRBV7-6 to TRBJ1-5, with D uncertain. The CDR3 has 13 residues. V shed 5 bases and J shed 5 bases, with 10 bases lying between them. CDR1 is SGHVS, CDR2 FNYEAQ, per germline. Written as DNA, the CDR3 is TGTGCCAGCAGCCCCAAAAGTGATCAGCCCCAGCATTTT. This gives the protein CASSPKSDQPQHF. The entire variable domain, with the rest obtained from reference TRBV7-6 and TRBJ1-5, is as follows: GAGVSQSPRYKVTKRGQDVALRCDPISGHVSLYWYRQALGQGPEFLTYFNYEAQQDKSGLPNDRFSAERPEGSISTLTIQRTEQRDSAMYRCASSPKSDQPQHFGDGTRLSIL.

This clonotype was seen repeatedly, ten times or more. The chain uses TRBV7-9 and TRBJ2-7; 8 bases are shared with TRBD2. The CDR3 totals 15 residues. V was pared by 1 base and J by 6 bases, with 8 bases of the junction left unmatched. Germline assignment: CDR1 SEHNR and CDR2 FQNEAQ (reference sequence). CDR3 amino acids: CASSLEGTSLSEQYF. The CDR3 bases are TGTGCCAGCAGCTTAGAGGGGACTAGTTTATCCGAGCAGTACTTC. The full variable domain, in which reference TRBV7-9 and TRBJ2-7 provide the parts outside the CDR3, is DTGVSQNPRHKITKRGQNVTFRCDPISEHNRLYWYRQTLGQGPEFLTYFQNEAQLEKSRLLSDRFSAERPKGSFSTLEIQRTEQGDSAMYLCASSLEGTSLSEQYFGPGTRLTVT.